This T cell receptor beta chain came from a study of identical twins. Study-level points and caveats: Twins' excess sharing was less marked for out-of-frame beta sequences.

TCRdb reprocessed the 5' RACE reads with MiXCR, giving one entry per CDR3 protein. The sample includes hundreds of thousands of distinct CDR3 sequences, approximately 22% seen only once; the top ten take 4% to 4.5%. Trimming cost V 5 bases and J 5 bases, with 16 bases left between them. The CDR3 has 14 amino acids. Germline V lookup: CDR1 DFQATT, CDR2 SNEGSKA (reference sequence). On this clonotype: The antigen is unknown.

The same data also went into a second study, on T cells expressing NK-cell markers. That source adds: Dominant NKG2C+ clonotype frequencies of roughly 1.0-7.5% of CD8+ T cells were measured in over 5 donors.

The sequence derives from a woman between 18 and 30 years old in good health. Sequencing was performed on PBMCs. This chain connects TRBV20-1 to TRBJ1-5; D might be TRBD1 (6 bases). Here the CDR3 reads CSAGGEGGYQPQHF. The CDR3 DNA reads TGCAGTGCTGGGGGGGAGGGGGGCTATCAGCCCCAGCATTTT.